This TCR beta chain was recovered during a study of cytomegalovirus exposure and HLA in healthy donors. With regard to this clone: Its antigen is currently unknown.

Libraries were prepared by immunoSEQ multiplex PCR; TCRdb keeps only in-frame clonotypes and omits some of them. The sample has about 73,000 clones, 85% to 90% seen once. Regarding the study as a whole: Among the CMV-associated chains, three were confirmed in vitro as specific for CMV antigens.

This receptor was identified in a woman younger than 30 in good health and CMV-seropositive. Sequences were obtained from PBMCs.

CDR3 residues: CATRRGSVAGDYEQYF. CDR3 bases: TGTGCCACTCGACGGGGAAGTGTAGCGGGAGACTACGAGCAGTACTTC. This chain links TRBV19 with TRBJ2-7; 9 bases are a match to TRBD2. CDR3 length: 16 residues. Looked up from germline, CDR1 is LNHDA and CDR2 is SQIVND (reference sequence). After removal of 10 bases from V and 3 bases from J, the junction contained 16 bases not matched to a gene.